Presented here are 16 T cell receptor beta chains from one specimen sequenced in a study of shared clonotypes between healthy human individuals (dated by TCRdb to the early 2020s). Library prep was done by the immunoSEQ multiplex PCR assay. The source is immuneACCESS, and TCRdb retained only in-frame sequences with V and J called. Part of the clones is not carried over; for the studies checked, unresolved V genes explain less than half of this, and the remainder is unexplained. This sample is represented by hundreds of thousands of clones; about two thirds of them were singletons. The ten largest make up under 2% of the sample. Input material: memory CD4+ T cells sorted from blood. This specimen's cell subset or site label, per the study, means: CD45RA-negative fraction. The receptors were sampled from a woman aged 25 to 39 in good health.

Regarding this clone: This sample includes further DNA sequences coding for the same CDR3. The chain has TRBV5-1 and TRBJ1-2; perhaps TRBD1 as D (6 bases). This CDR3 contains 15 residues. Germline V gene lookup returns CDR1 SGHRS and CDR2 YFSETQ. V lost 1 base to trimming and J lost 0 bases, with 10 bases between them. The CDR3 DNA sequence: TGCGCCAGCAGCTTGAGTCCAGGGGCTAACTATGGCTACACCTTC. Amino acid sequence: CASSLSPGANYGYTF. The full variable domain, rest sourced from reference TRBV5-1 and TRBJ1-2, is KAGVTQTPRYLIKTRGQQVTLSCSPISGHRSVSWYQQTPGQGLQFLFEYFSETQRNKGNFPGRFSGRQFSNSRSEMNVSTLELGDSALYLCASSLSPGANYGYTFGSGTRLTVV.

This CDR3 is CASSDTGTVPYEQYF. As DNA, the CDR3 is TGTGCCAGCAGTGATACCGGGACAGTACCCTACGAGCAGTACTTC. The chain links TRBV6-6 to TRBJ2-7; 7 bases fit TRBD1. The CDR3 totals 15 residues. With V trimmed by 5 bases and J by 2 bases, 9 bases remained unmatched. Germline lookup yields CDR1 MNHNY and CDR2 SVGAGI (reference sequence).

DNA for the CDR3: TGTGCCATCAGAAGGGACGACTCCTACAAAGAGCAGTACTTC. Translated, it gives CAIRRDDSYKEQYF. The rearrangement uses TRBV10-3 and TRBJ2-7, with D tentatively TRBD1 or TRBD2 (5 bases each). Germline CDR1 and CDR2: ENHRY and SYGVKD. The CDR3 has 14 amino acids. Trimming pared 6 bases from V and 7 bases from J, leaving 19 bases between.

The J gene is TRBJ2-2, the V gene TRBV18, with a tentative D call TRBD2 (6 bases). V lost 1 base and J lost 7, with 19 bases in between. The germline gives CDR1 KGHSH, CDR2 LQKENI. This CDR3 contains 17 residues. The CDR3 nucleotides are TGTGCCAGCTCACCACAAATATCCGGGAGTTCGGACGGGGAGCTGTTTTTT. This gives the protein CASSPQISGSSDGELFF.

The chain combines TRBV2 with TRBJ1-5; D is ambiguous. Trimming took off 1 base at V and 2 bases at J, with 6 bases between the two ends. Per the germline V gene, CDR1 is SNHLY and CDR2 is FYNNEI. The CDR3 is made up of 14 amino acids. The CDR3 nucleotides are TGTGCCAGCAGTGAAGGGGCAGGCAATCAGCCCCAGCATTTT. Its protein is CASSEGAGNQPQHF.

V and J are TRBV5-4 and TRBJ2-1; 8 bases are shared with TRBD1. Germline V gene lookup returns CDR1 SGHNT and CDR2 YYREEE (reference sequence). The CDR3 spans 17 residues. V shed 2 bases and J 8 bases; nucleotides not matched to a gene: 15. This chain's CDR3 is CASSFPPGQGALDEQFF. The CDR3 DNA follows: TGTGCCAGCAGCTTCCCTCCGGGGCAGGGGGCGTTGGATGAGCAGTTCTTC. Using reference TRBV5-4 and TRBJ2-1 for the parts outside the CDR3, the full variable domain is ETGVTQSPTHLIKTRGQQVTLRCSSQSGHNTVSWYQQALGQGPQFIFQYYREEENGRGNFPPRFSGLQFPNYSSELNVNALELDDSALYLCASSFPPGQGALDEQFFGPGTRLTVL.

As to this clone: Other DNA sequences in the same sample also yield this CDR3. V usage is TRBV28 and J usage is TRBJ2-7, with 9 bases matching TRBD1. CDR1 is MDHEN and CDR2 is SYDVKM in the germline V gene. With 6 bases clipped from V and 3 bases from J, the junction kept 3 bases outside the gene matches. This CDR3 region has 13 residues. CDR3 nucleotide sequence: TGTGCCAGCAGCTCGGGACAGGGCTACGAGCAGTACTTC. Protein sequence: CASSSGQGYEQYF.

The chain couples TRBV29-1 to TRBJ2-1; D is perhaps TRBD2 (5 bases). Between the trimmed V and J ends, which lost 7 bases and 10 bases, there was a span of 17 bases. The CDR3 runs to 12 residues. Looked up from germline, CDR1 is SQVTM and CDR2 is ANQGSEA. DNA of the CDR3: TGCAGCGCTCCGACTACCCCGAGAGAGCAGTTCTTC. Its translation is CSAPTTPREQFF.

This clone was detected a few times. The chain carries TRBV10-2 and TRBJ1-1, with D perhaps matching TRBD1 (6 bases). The CDR3 spans 14 residues. Germline lookup yields CDR1 WSHSY and CDR2 SAAADI. V was pared by 3 bases and J by 1 base, with 9 bases between. The chain's CDR3 is CASSEGQKNTEAFF. CDR3 DNA: TGCGCCAGCAGTGAAGGACAGAAGAACACTGAAGCTTTCTTT.

The chain links TRBV4-1 to TRBJ1-1; D possibly corresponds to TRBD1 (5 bases). Germline-derived CDR1 and CDR2 are MGHRA and YSYEKL. This CDR3 spans 13 amino acids. Trimming cost V 2 bases and J 6 bases, with 10 bases left between them. CDR3: CASSQMGGAEAFF. The CDR3 DNA sequence: TGCGCCAGCAGCCAAATGGGGGGGGCTGAAGCTTTCTTT.

The V gene is TRBV5-1, the J gene TRBJ2-1; D might be TRBD2 (6 bases). The germline V and J ends were trimmed by 3 bases and 0 bases, with 10 bases remaining between them. This CDR3 is built from 15 residues. CDR1 and CDR2 from the germline V gene are SGHRS and YFSETQ. This chain's CDR3 is CASSSGLASYNEQFF. CDR3 DNA sequence: TGCGCCAGCAGCTCGGGACTGGCCTCCTACAATGAGCAGTTCTTC.

The chain uses TRBV27 and TRBJ2-2; D not resolved. CDR3 length equals 13 residues. Germline V gene sequence: CDR1 MNHEY, CDR2 SMNVEV (reference sequence). Trimming removed 6 bases from V and 1 base from J, with 6 bases in between. In nucleotides, the CDR3 is TGTGCCAGCAGGGTACAGAACACCGGGGAGCTGTTTTTT. This translates into CASRVQNTGELFF.

The genes are TRBV11-2 and TRBJ1-5, with D perhaps matching TRBD1 (5 bases). There are 14 residues in the CDR3. V was pared by 4 bases and J by 6 bases, with 13 bases between. From germline, CDR1 is SGHAT and CDR2 FQNNGV. The CDR3 protein is CASSSGTEGQPQHF. DNA for the CDR3: TGTGCCAGCAGCTCCGGGACGGAGGGTCAGCCCCAGCATTTT. Using reference TRBV11-2 and TRBJ1-5 for the parts outside the CDR3, the full variable domain is EAGVAQSPRYKIIEKRQSVAFWCNPISGHATLYWYQQILGQGPKLLIQFQNNGVVDDSQLPKDRFSAERLKGVDSTLKIQPAKLEDSAVYLCASSSGTEGQPQHFGDGTRLSIL.

The chain is built from TRBV6-5 and TRBJ2-7; D ambiguous. Germline CDR1 reads MNHEY; CDR2 reads SVGAGI. V was pared by 6 bases and J by 5 bases, with 20 bases between. The CDR3 extends over 15 amino acids. DNA for the CDR3: TGTGCCAGCAGAATCGGACCCCGCCCCGAGCACGAGCAGTACTTC. Translated, it gives CASRIGPRPEHEQYF.

The rearrangement links TRBV7-2 to TRBJ2-7, with 14 nucleotides matching TRBD2. This CDR3 spans 17 amino acids. Trimming took 3 bases from V and 4 from J; bases not matched to a gene: 8. Germline lookup yields CDR1 SGHTA and CDR2 FQGNSA. The CDR3 loop is CASSLGLAGVIKYEQYF. The CDR3 DNA is TGTGCCAGCAGCTTGGGACTAGCGGGAGTAATTAAGTACGAGCAGTACTTC.

The rearrangement links TRBV15 to TRBJ1-4; D remains ambiguous. The CDR3 is 14 amino acids. V dropped 3 bases and J dropped 2 bases, with 7 bases sitting between them. In germline, CDR1 is LNHNV, CDR2 YYDKDF (reference sequence). CDR3 in DNA: TGTGCCACCAGCAGGGACCTCACTAATGAAAAACTGTTTTTT. Protein: CATSRDLTNEKLFF. The complete variable domain, with remaining parts taken from reference TRBV15 and TRBJ1-4, reads DAMVIQNPRYQVTQFGKPVTLSCSQTLNHNVMYWYQQKSSQAPKLLFHYYDKDFNNEADTPDNFQSRRPNTSFCFLDIRSPGLGDTAMYLCATSRDLTNEKLFFGSGTQLSVL.